These 17 T cell receptor beta chains were sequenced from one sample in a study of OX40 agonist ivuxolimab in advanced cancers. TCRdb keeps only in-frame clones here, not all; method: immunoSEQ multiplex PCR. The sample yields some 81,000 clones, over 75% seen once. The sequences come from CD4+ or CD8+ T cells sorted from blood, collected in a trial of the OX40 agonist ivuxolimab. The receptor set was obtained from an adult with an advanced solid tumor such as melanoma, head and neck, liver or kidney cancer.

The rearrangement uses TRBV19 and TRBJ1-6, with D unresolved. Germline V lookup: CDR1 LNHDA, CDR2 SQIVND (reference sequence). The CDR3 runs to 14 residues. Deletions cut 4 bases from V and 5 bases from J, with 9 bases between. Here the CDR3 reads CASSSSVDNSPLHF. The CDR3 nucleotides read TGTGCCAGTAGTAGTTCCGTGGATAATTCACCCCTCCACTTT.

The gene calls are TRBV6-1 and TRBJ1-6; 12 bases align to TRBD1. The V gene end was trimmed by 6 bases and the J gene end by 9 bases; junction bases not matched to a gene: 6. Germline assignment: CDR1 MNHNS and CDR2 SASEGT. The CDR3 covers 15 residues. CDR3 residues: CASRLGQGASSPLHF. The CDR3 region has the DNA TGTGCCAGCAGATTGGGACAGGGGGCCTCTTCACCCCTCCACTTT.

V is TRBV5-5 and J is TRBJ2-7, with 8 bases fitting TRBD2. The CDR3 loop spans 17 amino acids. The junction had 9 bases not matched to a gene; V was cut back by 0 bases and J by 1 base. CDR1 is SGHKS, CDR2 YYEKEE, per germline (reference sequence). The DNA for the CDR3 is TGTGCCAGCAGCTTGGATGGAGGCGGGGGGCGATCCTACGAGCAGTACTTC. Protein sequence: CASSLDGGGGRSYEQYF.

The count of this clone is one. DNA of the CDR3: TGTGCCAGCAGCTTAGGGGGTTTAGGGGGCGCCTCCTACGAGCAGTACTTC. Translating gives CASSLGGLGGASYEQYF. The chain employs TRBV7-2 and TRBJ2-7; TRBD1 matches 7 bases. The ends lost 1 base at V and 0 bases at J; junction bases unmatched: 9. The CDR3 runs to 17 residues. CDR1 and CDR2 from the germline V gene are SGHTA and FQGNSA.

The chain recombines TRBV7-3 with TRBJ2-2; D not resolved. The V end was cut by 5 bases, the J end by 3 bases, with 16 bases between. The CDR3 loop spans 16 amino acids. Germline lookup yields CDR1 SGHTA and CDR2 FQGTGA. This CDR3 reads CASSPRWVGDTGELFF. The CDR3 nucleotides read TGTGCCAGCAGCCCCCGTTGGGTTGGTGACACCGGGGAGCTGTTTTTT.

V usage is TRBV11-2 and J usage is TRBJ2-1, with D unresolved. This CDR3 is 15 amino acids long. The V gene lost 1 base and the J gene lost 1 base, with 8 bases spanning the gap. Germline assignment: CDR1 SGHAT and CDR2 FQNNGV. In nucleotides, the CDR3 is TGTGCCAGCAGCTTAGGGGTCGGGTCCTACAATGAGCAGTTCTTC. It codes for CASSLGVGSYNEQFF.

As for this clone: The identical CDR3 is also encoded by other nucleotide sequences in the sample. The chain is built from TRBV5-6 and TRBJ1-2; D uncertain. V lost 0 bases, J lost 8 bases, and 11 bases lay in between. There are 13 residues in the CDR3. CDR1 is SGHDT and CDR2 is YYEEEE in the germline V gene. The CDR3 loop is CASSLGQDGGYTF. The CDR3 DNA follows: TGTGCCAGCAGCTTGGGACAAGATGGCGGCTACACCTTC.

This chain links TRBV7-2 with TRBJ1-1; no clear D. CDR3 length: 14 amino acids. Germline V gene data show CDR1 as SGHTA and CDR2 as FQGNSA. With 7 bases removed from V and 2 bases from J, the gap between germline ends came to 14 bases. CDR3 region: CASTLGLFNTEAFF. The DNA for the CDR3 is TGTGCCAGCACCCTGGGGTTATTTAACACTGAAGCTTTCTTT.

The chain is built from TRBV18 and TRBJ1-5; 11 nucleotides match TRBD1. The CDR3 is made up of 15 amino acids. From germline, CDR1 is KGHSH and CDR2 LQKENI. Trimming at V came to 3 bases and at J to 6 bases, leaving 4 bases not matched to a gene. DNA of the CDR3: TGTGCCAGCTCACCCCGGGACAGGGGGGGTCAGCCCCAGCATTTT. Amino acids: CASSPRDRGGQPQHF.

The CDR3 DNA follows: TGTGCCAGCAGCCCCGGAACAGGGGCGTATGGCTACACCTTC. Translating gives CASSPGTGAYGYTF. The chain uses TRBV7-2 and TRBJ1-2; TRBD1 aligns across 7 bases. V was clipped by 5 bases and J by 5 bases; unmatched bases: 8. Per germline, CDR1 SGHTA and CDR2 FQGNSA. The CDR3 contains 14 residues.

This chain uses TRBV30 with TRBJ1-5; tentative D call: TRBD1 (5 bases). Germline V lookup: CDR1 GTSNPN, CDR2 SVGIG (reference sequence). This CDR3 comprises 12 residues. V was clipped by 7 bases and J by 6 bases, with 13 bases between them. CDR3 sequence (DNA): TGTGCCTCGGACGTCCAGGGTCAGCCCCAGCATTTT. Protein product: CASDVQGQPQHF.

The table lists this clone with a few counts. V gene TRBV5-1 combines with J gene TRBJ2-5, with D possibly being TRBD1 (5 bases). The CDR3 has 15 amino acids. V was cut by 3 bases and J by 1 base, with 13 bases left in between. Germline CDR1 is SGHRS and CDR2 is YFSETQ. The CDR3 protein is CASSSAGHLQETQYF. In DNA, the CDR3 is TGCGCCAGCAGCTCGGCCGGACACCTCCAAGAGACCCAGTACTTC.

The table lists this clone with a count of one. V and J are TRBV19 and TRBJ2-2; 7 bases align to TRBD1. Germline V gives CDR1 LNHDA, CDR2 SQIVND (reference sequence). Unmatched junction bases numbered 13, after V lost 3 bases and J lost 3 bases. This CDR3 region has 18 residues. The CDR3 loop reads CASSILAITGADTGELFF. The CDR3 DNA follows: TGTGCCAGTAGTATCCTAGCTATTACAGGGGCGGACACCGGGGAGCTGTTTTTT.

The chain combines TRBV6-5 with TRBJ1-1, with TRBD1 as a possible D gene (5 bases). The CDR3 is made up of 15 amino acids. Trimming stripped 4 bases from V and 2 bases from J, with 14 bases between. Germline V gives CDR1 MNHEY, CDR2 SVGAGI. The CDR3 sequence is CASSSGLLDNTEAFF. The CDR3 DNA reads as TGTGCCAGCAGTTCGGGACTCCTCGATAACACTGAAGCTTTCTTT.

The V call is TRBV6-5, the J call TRBJ2-3; D call uncertain. Germline values: CDR1 MNHEY, CDR2 SVGAGI. The length of the CDR3 is 15 residues. Trimming shortened V by 6 bases and J by 0 bases, and 13 bases separated the two germline ends. CDR3 DNA sequence: TGTGCCAGCAGCCTTATGGGTCCTAGCACAGATACGCAGTATTTT. This codes for CASSLMGPSTDTQYF.

This clone has a handful of counts. The V and J genes are TRBV11-1 and TRBJ2-6; D remains unclear. This CDR3 contains 13 residues. Germline V gene data show CDR1 as SGHAT and CDR2 as FQDESV (reference sequence). The V end was cut by 6 bases, the J end by 0 bases, with 3 bases between. The CDR3 is CASRFSGANVLTF. DNA of the CDR3: TGTGCCAGCAGGTTCTCTGGGGCCAACGTCCTGACTTTC. Using reference TRBV11-1 and TRBJ2-6 for the parts outside the CDR3, the full variable domain is EAEVAQSPRYKITEKSQAVAFWCDPISGHATLYWYRQILGQGPELLVQFQDESVVDDSQLPKDRFSAERLKGVDSTLKIQPAELGDSAMYLCASRFSGANVLTFGAGSRLTVL.

This chain joins TRBV6-5 and TRBJ2-7; D is possibly TRBD1 or TRBD2 (5 bases each). This CDR3 has 15 residues. Germline-derived CDR1 and CDR2 are MNHEY and SVGAGI. Between the trimmed V and J ends, which lost 2 bases and 0 bases, there was a span of 11 bases. CDR3 residues: CASSYEGTYSYEQYF. The CDR3 DNA reads as TGTGCCAGCAGTTACGAGGGGACGTACTCCTACGAGCAGTACTTC.